Given below is one TCR beta chain in context. Its antigen is still unknown. The sample belongs to a study of cytomegalovirus exposure and HLA in healthy donors. Primers for the PCR totalled 60 Vbeta and 13 Jbeta. Sequencing used immunoSEQ multiplex PCR; TCRdb keeps in-frame clones, though not all of them. The top ten hold 5% to 7.5% of the sample, which has around 50,000 clones, about 72% seen once. Study-wide findings and caveats: TRBV6-2, TRBV6-3 and some other V segments were unresolvable in 87-base-pair reads.

Germline-derived CDR1 and CDR2 are MGHRA and YSYEKL. The CDR3 runs to 15 residues. The rearrangement uses TRBV4-1 and TRBJ2-5; D might be TRBD1 (6 bases). The DNA end lines up better with TRBJ2-7; the J call may be wrong. Specimen: PBMCs. This receptor was obtained from a man aged 25 to 40 in good health and CMV-seronegative. The CDR3 spells CASSQGRDTYYEQYF. The CDR3 DNA is TGCGCCAGCAGCCAAGGAAGGGACACCTACTACGAGCAGTACTTC.